These 13 T cell receptor beta chains were all obtained from the same sample, sequenced in a study of cytomegalovirus exposure and HLA in healthy donors. Both 60 Vbeta primers and 13 Jbeta primers went into the PCR. Measured with immunoSEQ multiplex PCR; TCRdb has only the in-frame clones, and not every one. The data hold approximately 100,000 clones, with roughly 80% observed a single time. What was sequenced was PBMCs. The receptors were sampled from a woman aged 40 to 49 in good health and CMV-seronegative.

Here the CDR3 reads CATSRREGEKLFF. In DNA, the CDR3 is TGTGCCACCAGCAGAAGGGAGGGGGAAAAACTGTTTTTT. V and J are TRBV15 and TRBJ1-4; maybe TRBD1 (5 bases). CDR3 length: 13 residues. Germline-derived CDR1 and CDR2 are LNHNV and YYDKDF (reference sequence). Trimming took 2 bases from V and 8 from J, leaving 9 bases between them.

The table lists this clone with a few counts. The rearrangement links TRBV27 to TRBJ1-4; 10 nucleotides line up with TRBD1. This CDR3 is built from 17 residues. The ends lost 0 bases at V and 8 bases at J; junction bases unmatched: 9. Germline V gene sequence: CDR1 MNHEY, CDR2 SMNVEV (reference sequence). The CDR3 loop is CASSLSVRGTGDEKLFF. The DNA for the CDR3 is TGTGCCAGCAGTTTATCTGTTCGGGGGACAGGGGACGAAAAACTGTTTTTT.

The rearrangement joins TRBV12-5 to TRBJ2-1; the match to TRBD2 covers 11 bases. This CDR3 is 18 amino acids long. The V gene end was trimmed by 0 bases and the J gene end by 5 bases; junction bases not matched to a gene: 9. Germline loops: CDR1 LGHNT, CDR2 FRNRAP. CDR3 sequence reads: CASGLVTPGSGGDNEQFF. Here the CDR3 DNA reads TGTGCTAGTGGTTTGGTAACCCCCGGTAGCGGGGGGGACAATGAGCAGTTCTTC.

This clone was seen once. The chain links TRBV10-3 to TRBJ2-2, with a possible D match to TRBD2 (5 bases). From germline, CDR1 is ENHRY and CDR2 SYGVKD. Between the trimmed V and J ends, which lost 4 bases and 6 bases, there was a span of 21 bases. This CDR3 has 17 amino acids. Here the CDR3 DNA reads TGTGCCATCAGTGCACCGTCCGCGGCCCGGAGGTCCGGGGAGCTGTTTTTT. This translates into CAISAPSAARRSGELFF.

The chain is built from TRBV5-1 and TRBJ2-2; 9 bases agree with TRBD1. This CDR3 comprises 15 residues. Unmatched junction bases numbered 8, after V lost 4 bases and J lost 7 bases. Germline CDR1 SGHRS, CDR2 YFSETQ. The CDR3 nucleotides read TGCGCCAGCAGCACCCACAGGGGGCGAGGCGGGGAGCTGTTTTTT. It translates to CASSTHRGRGGELFF.

The chain is built from TRBV4-3 and TRBJ2-5, with TRBD2 matching 7 bases. CDR1 LGHNA and CDR2 YSLEER come from the germline V gene. The CDR3 covers 18 residues. The V and J ends lost 1 base and 11 bases, in that order; junction bases with no gene match: 22. As DNA, the CDR3 is TGCGCCAGCAGCCAAGTTGTTGCCGGGAGGCCAAATCCGGGGGAGCAGTACTTC. Translated, it gives CASSQVVAGRPNPGEQYF.

The chain recombines TRBV7-4 with TRBJ1-3; D ambiguous. This CDR3 spans 13 amino acids. Germline loops: CDR1 SGHVT, CDR2 SQSDAQ. The V end lost 5 bases, the J end lost 3 bases, and 8 bases lay between the germline ends. Written as DNA, the CDR3 is TGTGCCAGCAGCGGTTACTTTGGAAACACCATATATTTT. Amino acids: CASSGYFGNTIYF.

The gene calls are TRBV4-1 and TRBJ2-5, with a possible D match to TRBD2 (5 bases). Trimming left V 1 base short and J 5 bases short, with 14 bases between. Germline CDR1 is MGHRA and CDR2 is YSYEKL. The length of the CDR3 is 15 residues. CDR3 DNA: TGCGCCAGCAGCCAAGTCCCTAGCCGCGCTGAGACCCAGTACTTC. The encoded protein is CASSQVPSRAETQYF.

This chain uses TRBV19 with TRBJ1-5, with 7 bases aligning to TRBD1. V gave up 5 bases and J gave up 5 bases; unmatched junction bases: 9. Germline assignment: CDR1 LNHDA and CDR2 SQIVND (reference sequence). The CDR3 is made up of 15 amino acids. CDR3 loop: CASSVSTGPHQPQHF. DNA for the CDR3: TGTGCCAGTAGTGTATCGACAGGGCCGCATCAGCCCCAGCATTTT.

A single count supports this clone. The chain recombines TRBV9 with TRBJ1-1, with D possibly being TRBD1 (6 bases). The CDR3 extends over 17 amino acids. Germline CDR1 and CDR2: SGDLS and YYNGEE. V dropped 4 bases and J dropped 6 bases, with 25 bases sitting between them. The CDR3 loop is CASSPLGQVGIDPEAFF. CDR3 nucleotide sequence: TGTGCCAGCAGCCCCCTGGGACAAGTAGGAATTGATCCTGAAGCTTTCTTT.

The rearrangement joins TRBV6-5 to TRBJ1-4; 7 nucleotides agree with TRBD1. The CDR3 is 14 residues long. J gave up 10 bases and V 2 bases, and 7 bases lay outside the gene matches. The germline V gene encodes CDR1 MNHEY and CDR2 SVGAGI. This CDR3 is CASSYEGGAGKLFF. The CDR3, as DNA: TGTGCCAGCAGTTACGAAGGGGGCGCGGGAAAACTGTTTTTT.

The rearrangement uses TRBV5-1 and TRBJ2-7, with 10 bases that match TRBD1. With 4 bases clipped from V and 4 bases from J, the junction kept 14 bases outside the gene matches. CDR1 is SGHRS and CDR2 is YFSETQ in the germline V gene. The CDR3 has 17 residues. The CDR3 DNA is TGCGCCAGCAGCAGGGACAGGGGCTCCGGGTATCCTTACGAGCAGTACTTC. Translating gives CASSRDRGSGYPYEQYF. Drawing the rest from reference TRBV5-1 and TRBJ2-7, the complete variable domain is KAGVTQTPRYLIKTRGQQVTLSCSPISGHRSVSWYQQTPGQGLQFLFEYFSETQRNKGNFPGRFSGRQFSNSRSEMNVSTLELGDSALYLCASSRDRGSGYPYEQYFGPGTRLTVT.

The chain uses TRBV2 and TRBJ2-2; TRBD1 matches 7 bases. Germline loops: CDR1 SNHLY, CDR2 FYNNEI. This CDR3 region has 15 residues. Trimming took 4 bases from V and 5 from J; bases not matched to a gene: 7. The CDR3 region is CASSGTGVKTGELFF. CDR3 in DNA: TGTGCCAGCAGTGGCACAGGGGTGAAAACCGGGGAGCTGTTTTTT.